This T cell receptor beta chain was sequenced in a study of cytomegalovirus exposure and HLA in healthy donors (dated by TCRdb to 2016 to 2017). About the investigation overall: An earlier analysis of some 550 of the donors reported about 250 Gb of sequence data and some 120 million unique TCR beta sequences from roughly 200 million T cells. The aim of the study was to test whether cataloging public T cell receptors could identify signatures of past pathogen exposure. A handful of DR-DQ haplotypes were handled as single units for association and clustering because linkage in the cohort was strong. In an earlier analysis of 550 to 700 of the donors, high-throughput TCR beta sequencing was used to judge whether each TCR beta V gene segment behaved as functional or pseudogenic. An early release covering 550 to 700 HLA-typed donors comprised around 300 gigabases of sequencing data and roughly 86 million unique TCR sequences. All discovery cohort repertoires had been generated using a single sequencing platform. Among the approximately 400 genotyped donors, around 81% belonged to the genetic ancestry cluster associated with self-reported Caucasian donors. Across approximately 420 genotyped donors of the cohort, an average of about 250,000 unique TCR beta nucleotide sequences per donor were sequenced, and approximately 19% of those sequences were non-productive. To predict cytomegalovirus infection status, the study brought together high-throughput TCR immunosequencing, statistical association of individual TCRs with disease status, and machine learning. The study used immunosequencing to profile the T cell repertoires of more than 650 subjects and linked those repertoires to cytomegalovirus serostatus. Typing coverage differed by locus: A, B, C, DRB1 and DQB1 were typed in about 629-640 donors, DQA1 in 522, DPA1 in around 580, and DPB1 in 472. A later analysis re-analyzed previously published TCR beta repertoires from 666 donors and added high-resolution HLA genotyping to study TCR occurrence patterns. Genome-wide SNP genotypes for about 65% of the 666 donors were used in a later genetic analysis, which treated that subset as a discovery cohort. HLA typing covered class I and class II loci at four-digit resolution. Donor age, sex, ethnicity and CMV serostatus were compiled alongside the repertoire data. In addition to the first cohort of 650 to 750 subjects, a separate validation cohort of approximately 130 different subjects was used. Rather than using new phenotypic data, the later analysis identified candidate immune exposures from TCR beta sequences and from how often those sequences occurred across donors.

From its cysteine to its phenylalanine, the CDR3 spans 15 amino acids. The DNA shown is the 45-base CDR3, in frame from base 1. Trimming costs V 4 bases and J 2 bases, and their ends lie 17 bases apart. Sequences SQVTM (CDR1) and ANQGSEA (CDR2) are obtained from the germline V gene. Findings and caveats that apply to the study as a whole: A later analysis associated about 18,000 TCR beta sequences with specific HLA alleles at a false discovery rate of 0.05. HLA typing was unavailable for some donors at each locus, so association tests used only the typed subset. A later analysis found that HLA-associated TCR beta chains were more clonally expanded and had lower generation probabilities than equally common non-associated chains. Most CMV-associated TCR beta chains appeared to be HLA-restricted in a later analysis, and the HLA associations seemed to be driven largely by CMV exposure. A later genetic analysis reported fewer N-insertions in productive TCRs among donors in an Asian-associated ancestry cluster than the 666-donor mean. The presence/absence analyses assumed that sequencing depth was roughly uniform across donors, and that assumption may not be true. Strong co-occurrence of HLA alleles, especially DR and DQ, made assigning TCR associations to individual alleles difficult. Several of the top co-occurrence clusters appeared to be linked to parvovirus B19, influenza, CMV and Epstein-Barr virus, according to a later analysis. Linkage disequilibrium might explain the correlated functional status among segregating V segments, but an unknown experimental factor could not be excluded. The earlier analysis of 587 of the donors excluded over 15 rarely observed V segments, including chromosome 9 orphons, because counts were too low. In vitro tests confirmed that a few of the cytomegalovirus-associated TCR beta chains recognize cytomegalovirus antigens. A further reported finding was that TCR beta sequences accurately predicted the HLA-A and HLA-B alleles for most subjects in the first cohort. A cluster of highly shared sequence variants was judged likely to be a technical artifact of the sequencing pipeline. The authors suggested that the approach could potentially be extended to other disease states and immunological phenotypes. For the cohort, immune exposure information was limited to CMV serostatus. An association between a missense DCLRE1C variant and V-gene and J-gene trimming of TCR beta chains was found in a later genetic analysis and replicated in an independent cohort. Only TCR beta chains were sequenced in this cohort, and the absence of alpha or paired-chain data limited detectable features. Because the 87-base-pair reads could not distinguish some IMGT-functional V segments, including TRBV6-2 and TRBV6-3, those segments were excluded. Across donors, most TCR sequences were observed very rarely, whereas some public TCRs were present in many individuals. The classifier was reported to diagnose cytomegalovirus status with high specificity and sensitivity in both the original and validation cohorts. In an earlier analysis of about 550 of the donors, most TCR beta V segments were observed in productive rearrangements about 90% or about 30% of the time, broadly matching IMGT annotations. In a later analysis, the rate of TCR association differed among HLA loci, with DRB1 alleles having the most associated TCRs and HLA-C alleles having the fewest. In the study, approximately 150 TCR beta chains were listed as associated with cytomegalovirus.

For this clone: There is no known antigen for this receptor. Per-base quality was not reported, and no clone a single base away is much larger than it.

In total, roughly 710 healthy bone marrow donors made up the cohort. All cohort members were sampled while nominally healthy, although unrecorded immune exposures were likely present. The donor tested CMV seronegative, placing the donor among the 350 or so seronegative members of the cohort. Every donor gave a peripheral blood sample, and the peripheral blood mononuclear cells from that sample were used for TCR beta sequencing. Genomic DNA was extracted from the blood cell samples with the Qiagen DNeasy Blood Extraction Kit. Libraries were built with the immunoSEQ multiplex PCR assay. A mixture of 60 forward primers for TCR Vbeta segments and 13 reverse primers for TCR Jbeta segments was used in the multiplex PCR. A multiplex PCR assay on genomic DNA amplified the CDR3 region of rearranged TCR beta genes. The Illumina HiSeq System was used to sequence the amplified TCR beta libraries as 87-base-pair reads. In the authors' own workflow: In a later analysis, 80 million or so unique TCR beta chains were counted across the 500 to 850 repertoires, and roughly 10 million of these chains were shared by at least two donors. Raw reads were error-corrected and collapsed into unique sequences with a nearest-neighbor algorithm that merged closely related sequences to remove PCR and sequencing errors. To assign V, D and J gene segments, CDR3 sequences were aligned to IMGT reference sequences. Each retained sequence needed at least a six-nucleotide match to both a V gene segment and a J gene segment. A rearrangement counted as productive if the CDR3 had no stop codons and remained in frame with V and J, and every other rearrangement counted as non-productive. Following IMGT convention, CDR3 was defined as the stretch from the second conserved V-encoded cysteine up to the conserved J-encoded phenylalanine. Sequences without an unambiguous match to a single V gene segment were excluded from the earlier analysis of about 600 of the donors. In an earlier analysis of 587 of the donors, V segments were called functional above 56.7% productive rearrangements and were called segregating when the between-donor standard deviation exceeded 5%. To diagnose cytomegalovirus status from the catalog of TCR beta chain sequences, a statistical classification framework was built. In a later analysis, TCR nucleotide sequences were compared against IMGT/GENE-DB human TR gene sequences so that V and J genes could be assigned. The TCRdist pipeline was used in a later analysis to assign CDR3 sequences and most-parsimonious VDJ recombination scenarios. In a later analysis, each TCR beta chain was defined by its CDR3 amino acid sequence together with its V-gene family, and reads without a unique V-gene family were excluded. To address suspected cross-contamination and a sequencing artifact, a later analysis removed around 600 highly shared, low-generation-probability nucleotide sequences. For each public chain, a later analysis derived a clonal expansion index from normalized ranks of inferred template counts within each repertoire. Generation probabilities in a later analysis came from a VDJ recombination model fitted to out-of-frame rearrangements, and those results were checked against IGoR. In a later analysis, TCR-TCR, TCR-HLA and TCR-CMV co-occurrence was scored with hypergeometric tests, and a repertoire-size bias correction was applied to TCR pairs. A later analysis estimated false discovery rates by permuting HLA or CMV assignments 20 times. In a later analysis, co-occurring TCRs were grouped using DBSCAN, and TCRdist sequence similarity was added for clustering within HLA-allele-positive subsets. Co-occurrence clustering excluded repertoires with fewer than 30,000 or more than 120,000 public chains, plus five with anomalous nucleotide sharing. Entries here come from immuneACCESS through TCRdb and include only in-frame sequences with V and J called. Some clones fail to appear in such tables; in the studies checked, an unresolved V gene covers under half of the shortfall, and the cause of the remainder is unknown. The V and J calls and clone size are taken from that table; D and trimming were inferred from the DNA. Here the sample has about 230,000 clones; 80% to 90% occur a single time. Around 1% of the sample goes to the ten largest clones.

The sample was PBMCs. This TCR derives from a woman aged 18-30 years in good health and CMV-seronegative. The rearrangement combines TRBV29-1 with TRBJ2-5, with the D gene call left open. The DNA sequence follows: TGCAGCGTTGCTCCCCTTAGTGGTCTACAAGAGACCCAGTACTTC. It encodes CSVAPLSGLQETQYF.